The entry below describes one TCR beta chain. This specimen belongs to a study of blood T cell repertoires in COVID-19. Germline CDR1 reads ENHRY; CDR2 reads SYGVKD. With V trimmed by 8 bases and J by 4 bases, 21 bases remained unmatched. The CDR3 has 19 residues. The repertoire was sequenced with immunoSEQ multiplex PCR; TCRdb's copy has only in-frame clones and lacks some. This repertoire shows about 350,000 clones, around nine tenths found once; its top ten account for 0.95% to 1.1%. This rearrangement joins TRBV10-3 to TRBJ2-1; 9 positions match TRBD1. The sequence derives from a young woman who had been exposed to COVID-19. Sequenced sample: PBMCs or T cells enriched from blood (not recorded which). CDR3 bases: TGTGCCATCGCTCAAAATGACGTAGGCGGACAGGGGAATTACAATGAGCAGTTCTTC. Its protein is CAIAQNDVGGQGNYNEQFF.